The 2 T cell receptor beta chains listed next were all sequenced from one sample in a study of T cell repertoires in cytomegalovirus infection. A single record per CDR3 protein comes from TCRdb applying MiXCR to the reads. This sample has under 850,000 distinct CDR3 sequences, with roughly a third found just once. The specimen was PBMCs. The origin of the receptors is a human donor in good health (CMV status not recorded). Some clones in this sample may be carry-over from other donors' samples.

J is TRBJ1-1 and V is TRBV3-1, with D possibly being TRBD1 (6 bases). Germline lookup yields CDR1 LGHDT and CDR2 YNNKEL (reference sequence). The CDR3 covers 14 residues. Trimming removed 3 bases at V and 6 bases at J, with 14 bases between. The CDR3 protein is CASSQGHGGAEAFF. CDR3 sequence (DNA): TGTGCCAGCAGCCAGGGACACGGAGGAGCTGAAGCTTTCTTT. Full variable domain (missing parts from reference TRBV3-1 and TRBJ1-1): DTAVSQTPKYLVTQMGNDKSIKCEQNLGHDTMYWYKQDSKKFLKIMFSYNNKELIINETVPNRFSPKSPDKAHLNLHINSLELGDSAVYFCASSQGHGGAEAFFGQGTRLTVV.

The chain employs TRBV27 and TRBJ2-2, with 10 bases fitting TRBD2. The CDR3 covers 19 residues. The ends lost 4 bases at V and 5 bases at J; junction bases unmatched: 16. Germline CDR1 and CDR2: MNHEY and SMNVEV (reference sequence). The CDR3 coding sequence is TGTGCCAGCAGTTCCCTCAGCGGGAGGGCCTCTATAGGTACCGGGGAGCTGTTTTTT. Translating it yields CASSSLSGRASIGTGELFF.